This T cell receptor beta chain derives from a study of cytomegalovirus exposure and HLA in healthy donors. Study results and limitations: Another analysis was done later, and it associated 15,000 or so TCR beta sequences with HLA alleles at 0.05 false discovery rate. Other equally common chains were less clonally expanded than HLA-associated TCR beta chains, a later analysis showed. Later, TCR association rates were found to vary by HLA locus, highest for DRB1 and lowest for HLA-C. Across all donors, roughly uniform sequencing depth was an assumption of the presence/absence analyses.

The germline V gene has CDR1 SNHLY and CDR2 FYNNEI. The trim removed 6 bases at V and 5 bases at J, leaving 4 bases unmatched. This CDR3 region has 14 residues. Comments on this clone: Its target is unknown.

Primers included in the PCR were 60 Vbeta and 13 Jbeta primers. Profiled with immunoSEQ multiplex PCR; TCRdb holds only in-frame clones, not every one. The repertoire holds about 110,000 clones, roughly 80% seen once, with roughly 5.6% in the top ten. The TCR comes from a man aged 25-45 years in good health and CMV-seropositive. V and J are TRBV2 and TRBJ1-6; TRBD1 agrees at 7 bases. The material sequenced was PBMCs. The CDR3 loop reads CASSPGTDNSPLHF. The CDR3 DNA is TGTGCCAGCAGCCCCGGGACAGATAATTCACCCCTCCACTTT.